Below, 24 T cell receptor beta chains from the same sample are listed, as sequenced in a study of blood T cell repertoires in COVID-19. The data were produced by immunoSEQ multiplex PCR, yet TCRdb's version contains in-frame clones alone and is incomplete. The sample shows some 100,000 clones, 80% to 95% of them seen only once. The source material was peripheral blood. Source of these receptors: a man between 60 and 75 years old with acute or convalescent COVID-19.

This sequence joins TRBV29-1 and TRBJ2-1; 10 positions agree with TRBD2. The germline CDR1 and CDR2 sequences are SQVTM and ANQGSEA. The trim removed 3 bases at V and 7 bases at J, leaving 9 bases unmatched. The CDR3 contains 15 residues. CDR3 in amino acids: CSVDPPAGGWNEQFF. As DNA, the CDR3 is TGCAGCGTTGATCCTCCAGCGGGAGGGTGGAATGAGCAGTTCTTC.

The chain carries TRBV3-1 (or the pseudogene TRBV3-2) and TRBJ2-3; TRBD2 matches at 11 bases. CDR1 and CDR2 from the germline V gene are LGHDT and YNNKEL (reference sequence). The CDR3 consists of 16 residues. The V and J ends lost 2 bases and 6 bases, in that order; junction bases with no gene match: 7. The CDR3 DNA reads TGTGCCAGCAGCCAACGAACTAGCGGGAGAGGGGATACGCAGTATTTT. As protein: CASSQRTSGRGDTQYF.

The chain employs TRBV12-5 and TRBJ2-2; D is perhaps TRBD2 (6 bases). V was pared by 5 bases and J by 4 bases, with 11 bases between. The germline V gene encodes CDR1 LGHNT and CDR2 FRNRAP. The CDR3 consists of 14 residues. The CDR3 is CASGPGLATGELFF. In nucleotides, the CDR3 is TGTGCTAGTGGTCCGGGACTTGCCACCGGGGAGCTGTTTTTT.

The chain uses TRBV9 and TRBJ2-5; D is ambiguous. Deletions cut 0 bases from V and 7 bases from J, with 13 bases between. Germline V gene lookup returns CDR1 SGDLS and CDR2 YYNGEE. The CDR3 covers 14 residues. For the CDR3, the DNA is TGTGCCAGCAGCGTAGGTGGTAGAGGTGCGACCCAGTACTTC. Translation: CASSVGGRGATQYF.

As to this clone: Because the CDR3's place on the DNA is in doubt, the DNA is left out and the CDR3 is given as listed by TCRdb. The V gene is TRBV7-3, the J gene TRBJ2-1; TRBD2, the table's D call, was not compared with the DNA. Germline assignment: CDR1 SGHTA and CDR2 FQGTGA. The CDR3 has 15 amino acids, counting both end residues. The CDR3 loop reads CASSLFLSSYNEQFF.

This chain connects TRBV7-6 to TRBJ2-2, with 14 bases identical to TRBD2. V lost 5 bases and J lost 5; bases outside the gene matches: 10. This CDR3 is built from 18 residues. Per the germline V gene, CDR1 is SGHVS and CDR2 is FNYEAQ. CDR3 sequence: CASSLSGTSGSRTGELFF. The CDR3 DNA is TGTGCCAGCAGCCTCTCCGGGACTAGCGGGAGTCGGACCGGGGAGCTGTTTTTT.

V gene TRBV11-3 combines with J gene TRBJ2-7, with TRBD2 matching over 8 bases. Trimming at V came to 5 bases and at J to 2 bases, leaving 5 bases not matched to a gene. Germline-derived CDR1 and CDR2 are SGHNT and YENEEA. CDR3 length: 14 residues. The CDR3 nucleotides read TGTGCCAGCAGCCCCGGGACTAGTCCCTACGAGCAGTACGTC. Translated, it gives CASSPGTSPYEQYV.

The DNA of the CDR3 is TGTGCCTGGAGCCGAAGAGACAGGGATTATGGCTACACCTTC. It encodes CAWSRRDRDYGYTF. V is TRBV30 and J is TRBJ1-2; TRBD1 aligns across 7 bases. The CDR3 contains 14 residues. Germline V CDR1 and CDR2: GTSNPN, SVGIG (reference sequence). V lost 3 bases and J lost 5; bases outside the gene matches: 9.

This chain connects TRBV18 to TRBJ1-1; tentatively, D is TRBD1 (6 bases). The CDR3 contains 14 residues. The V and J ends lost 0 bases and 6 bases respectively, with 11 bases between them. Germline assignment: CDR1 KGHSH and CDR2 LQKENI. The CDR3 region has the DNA TGTGCCAGCTCACCACCCCGGGACAAAGCTGAAGCTTTCTTT. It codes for CASSPPRDKAEAFF.

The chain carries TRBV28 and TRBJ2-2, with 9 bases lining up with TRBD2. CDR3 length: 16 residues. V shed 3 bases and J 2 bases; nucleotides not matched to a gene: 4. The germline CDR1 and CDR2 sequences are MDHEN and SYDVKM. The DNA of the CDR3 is TGTGCCAGCAGTTTGGGACTAGCAGCAAACACCGGGGAGCTGTTTTTT. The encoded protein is CASSLGLAANTGELFF.

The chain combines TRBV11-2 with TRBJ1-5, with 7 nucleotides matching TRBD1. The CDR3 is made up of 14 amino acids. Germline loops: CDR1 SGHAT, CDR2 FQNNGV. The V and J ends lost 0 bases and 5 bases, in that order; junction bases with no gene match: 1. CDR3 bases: TGTGCCAGCAGCTTAGACAGGGGGGATCAGCCCCAGCATTTT. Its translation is CASSLDRGDQPQHF.

The CDR3: CASSVGASGRAAEQYF. In DNA, the CDR3 is TGTGCCAGCAGCGTAGGAGCTAGCGGGAGGGCCGCCGAGCAGTACTTC. The chain has TRBV9 and TRBJ2-7; 12 nucleotides line up with TRBD2. The CDR3 spans 16 residues. The V segment lost 0 bases and the J segment 6 bases; nucleotides outside the gene matches: 7. Looked up from germline, CDR1 is SGDLS and CDR2 is YYNGEE. Supplemented by reference TRBV9 and TRBJ2-7, the full variable domain reads DSGVTQTPKHLITATGQRVTLRCSPRSGDLSVYWYQQSLDQGLQFLIQYYNGEERAKGNILERFSAQQFPDLHSELNLSSLELGDSALYFCASSVGASGRAAEQYFGPGTRLTVT.

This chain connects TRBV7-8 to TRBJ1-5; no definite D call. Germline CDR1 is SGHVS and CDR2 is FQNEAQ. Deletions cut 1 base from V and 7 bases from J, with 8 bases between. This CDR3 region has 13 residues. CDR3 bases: TGTGCCAGCAGCTTAGTATTAGAGCAGCCCCAGCATTTT. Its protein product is CASSLVLEQPQHF.

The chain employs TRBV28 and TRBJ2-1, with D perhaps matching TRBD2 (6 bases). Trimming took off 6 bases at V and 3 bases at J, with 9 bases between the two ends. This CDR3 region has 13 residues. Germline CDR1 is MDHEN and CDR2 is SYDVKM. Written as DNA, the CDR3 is TGTGCCAGCAGGCGGGGATTCTACAATGAGCAGTTCTTC. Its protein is CASRRGFYNEQFF.

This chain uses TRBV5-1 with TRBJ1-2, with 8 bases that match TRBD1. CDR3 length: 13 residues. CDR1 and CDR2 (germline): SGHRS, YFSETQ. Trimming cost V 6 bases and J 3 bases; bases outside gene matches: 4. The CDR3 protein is CASTPTGDYGYTF. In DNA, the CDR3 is TGCGCCAGCACCCCGACAGGGGACTATGGCTACACCTTC. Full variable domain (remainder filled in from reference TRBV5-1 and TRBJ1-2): KAGVTQTPRYLIKTRGQQVTLSCSPISGHRSVSWYQQTPGQGLQFLFEYFSETQRNKGNFPGRFSGRQFSNSRSEMNVSTLELGDSALYLCASTPTGDYGYTFGSGTRLTVV.

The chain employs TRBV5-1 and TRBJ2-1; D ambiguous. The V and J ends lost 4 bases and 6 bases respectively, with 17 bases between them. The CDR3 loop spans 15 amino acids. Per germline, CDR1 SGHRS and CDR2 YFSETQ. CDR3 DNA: TGCGCCAGCAGCCTTCTGGTGGGCTCTTCCAATGAGCAGTTCTTC. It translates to CASSLLVGSSNEQFF.

The CDR3 loop reads CAWSFMGTVYGYTF. In DNA, the CDR3 is TGTGCCTGGAGTTTCATGGGGACAGTCTATGGCTACACCTTC. V usage is TRBV30 and J usage is TRBJ1-2; 7 bases agree with TRBD1. CDR1 and CDR2 from the germline V gene are GTSNPN and SVGIG (reference sequence). V lost 2 bases, J lost 4 bases, and 7 bases stayed unmatched. The CDR3 loop spans 14 amino acids.

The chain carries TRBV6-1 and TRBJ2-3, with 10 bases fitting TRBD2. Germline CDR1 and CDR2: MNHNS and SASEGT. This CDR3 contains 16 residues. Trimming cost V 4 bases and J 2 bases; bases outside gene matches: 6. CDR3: CASSGGLAENTDTQYF. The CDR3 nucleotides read TGTGCCAGCAGTGGTGGACTAGCGGAGAACACAGATACGCAGTATTTT.

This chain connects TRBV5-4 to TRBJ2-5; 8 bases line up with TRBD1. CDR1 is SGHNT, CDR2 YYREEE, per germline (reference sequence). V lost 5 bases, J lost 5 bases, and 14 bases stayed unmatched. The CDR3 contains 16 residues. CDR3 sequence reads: CASSQPRLTGGETQYF. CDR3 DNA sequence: TGTGCCAGCAGTCAACCTAGACTCACAGGGGGGGAGACCCAGTACTTC.

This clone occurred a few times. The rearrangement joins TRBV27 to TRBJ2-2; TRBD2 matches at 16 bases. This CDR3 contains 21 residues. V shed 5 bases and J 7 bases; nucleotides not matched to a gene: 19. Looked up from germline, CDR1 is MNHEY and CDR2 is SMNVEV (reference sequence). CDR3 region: CASSPPLGTSGRAMRVGELFF. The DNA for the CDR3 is TGTGCCAGCAGTCCACCCCTCGGGACTAGCGGGAGGGCCATGCGGGTCGGGGAGCTGTTTTTT.

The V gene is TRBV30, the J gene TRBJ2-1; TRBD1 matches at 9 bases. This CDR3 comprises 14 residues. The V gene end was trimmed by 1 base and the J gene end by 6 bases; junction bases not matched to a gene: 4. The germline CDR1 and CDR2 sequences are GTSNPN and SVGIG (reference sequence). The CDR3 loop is CAWSGPTGGNEQFF. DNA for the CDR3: TGTGCCTGGAGTGGCCCGACAGGGGGCAATGAGCAGTTCTTC.

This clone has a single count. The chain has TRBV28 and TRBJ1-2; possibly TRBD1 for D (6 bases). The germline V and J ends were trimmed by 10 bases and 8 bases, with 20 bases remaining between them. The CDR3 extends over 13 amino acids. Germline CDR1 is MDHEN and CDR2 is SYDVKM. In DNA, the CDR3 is TGTGCCACTGGGCGGGGGGCGCTGGGGGGCTACACCTTC. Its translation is CATGRGALGGYTF.

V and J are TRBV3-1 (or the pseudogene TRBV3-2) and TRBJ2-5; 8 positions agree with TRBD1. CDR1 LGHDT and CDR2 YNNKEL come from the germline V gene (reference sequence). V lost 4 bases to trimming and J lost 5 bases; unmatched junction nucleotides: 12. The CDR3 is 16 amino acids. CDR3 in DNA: TGTGCCAGCAGCCCAAGCCGAGGACAGGGCTGGGAGACCCAGTACTTC. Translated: CASSPSRGQGWETQYF.

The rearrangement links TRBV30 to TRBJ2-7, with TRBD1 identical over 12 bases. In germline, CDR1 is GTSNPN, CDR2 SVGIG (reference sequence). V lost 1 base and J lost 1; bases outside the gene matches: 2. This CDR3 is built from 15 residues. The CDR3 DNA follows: TGTGCCTGGAGTGCGGGACAGGGGGCTTCCTACGAGCAGTACGTC. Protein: CAWSAGQGASYEQYV.